This T cell receptor beta chain originates from a study of vaccination effects on CD4 cells after COVID-19 (dated by TCRdb to between 2021 and 2022). About the full investigation: Across the study, the median time from the second dose to post-vaccine sampling was 72 days (range 14 to 241). In the study, cultures from other donors were sequenced using the Oncomine TCR Beta short-read assay on an Illumina iSeq 100. Altogether, around ten COVID-19 convalescent patients and several SARS-CoV-2-naive healthy vaccine recipients made up the full study. SARS-CoV-2 spike-specific CD4+ TCR repertoires from before and after mRNA vaccination were compared in COVID-19 convalescent patients and in infection-naive vaccine recipients. Overall study outcomes, separate from this receptor: In healthy vaccine recipients, vaccine-induced clones were almost all SARS-CoV-2 mono-reactive, with only 1 of 255 being cross-reactive with common cold coronaviruses. Only a small number of convalescent patients were included, and no early post-infection timepoints were available, which limited the study. Both infection-induced and vaccine-induced clones contracted markedly at late post-vaccination timepoints, which is consistent with waning T cell responses.

In the ViraFEST assay, PBMC were stimulated with viral peptide pools, and TCR sequencing was then used to find antigen-specific CD4+ T cell clonotypes based on their expansion. After about 10 days of culture, CD4+ T cells were isolated with the EasySep CD4+ T cell isolation kit. Participants received two doses of either the BNT162b2 or the mRNA-1273 mRNA SARS-CoV-2 vaccine. None of the healthy vaccine recipients had a prior SARS-CoV-2 infection, which was confirmed by nucleocapsid antibody tests that came back negative both before and after vaccination. Approximately 2 million PBMC per well were cultured in IMDM with around 5.3% human AB serum, 8.5 to 10 IU/ml IL-2 and gentamicin, plus 10 ug/ml peptides. On days 3 and 7, half of the culture medium was replaced with fresh IL-2-containing medium. Unless noted otherwise, every peptide stimulation condition was cultured in triplicate wells. Using Ficoll-Paque Plus gradient centrifugation, PBMC were separated from whole blood and then either used fresh or cryopreserved at -140C. The spike proteins of SARS-CoV-2 and of the common cold coronaviruses HCoV-NL63, HCoV-OC43 and HCoV-229E were spanned by overlapping peptide pools. The QIAamp micro DNA kit was used to extract genomic DNA from the cultured CD4+ T cells.

Library method: the immunoSEQ multiplex PCR assay. TCR beta CDR3 sequencing was performed on DNA from the cultured, isolated CD4+ T cells. Under the source paper's analysis protocol: Non-productive TCR sequences were discarded, and reads were trimmed to the CDR3 region, with only CDR3s of 7 or more amino acids retained. The MANAFEST web app was used to identify antigen-specific clonotypes by comparing expansion in peptide wells with expansion in reference cultures. Positive clones required FDR<0.05 expansion versus reference and all other wells, odds ratio above 5, and frequency above 0.1% in two replicate wells. Cross-reactive clonotypes were defined as significantly expanded in SARS-CoV-2 spike wells and in at least one common cold coronavirus spike condition. CDR3 similarity was assessed by Levenshtein distance using the stringdist R package, and unrooted trees were constructed with ape in R 3.6.1. Here the immuneACCESS table is served through TCRdb, limited to in-frame sequences with V and J called. Missing clones are a known gap in these copies; in checked studies unresolved V genes cover under half, and the rest lacks a known reason. The DNA gave D and trimming, while V, J and clone size come from that table. Counted in this sample were about 24,000 clones; around four fifths of them appeared once. The ten largest clonotypes hold under 30% of the sample.

With regard to this clone: There is no known antigen for this receptor. The sample holds no much larger clone one base away, and base qualities are not on file.

The germline V gene encodes CDR1 LNHDA and CDR2 SQIVND (reference sequence). The germline V end is reduced by 8 bases and the J end by 7 bases; junction bases left unmatched: 4. The CDR3 has 13 amino acids, counting the end cysteine and phenylalanine. The entry retains the CDR3 DNA only, 39 bases that are in frame from base 1. The sample was CD4+ T cells from PBMCs cultured with HCoV-NL63 spike peptides, taken after COVID-19 vaccination. The cell subset or site label for this specimen denotes: HCoV-NL63 spike overlapping peptide pool stimulation. This TCR came from a human donor who received a COVID-19 vaccine. The chain joins TRBV19 to TRBJ1-6, with 8 bases matching TRBD1. Read as DNA, the sequence is TGTGCCAGTCGGACAGGGACGAATTCACCCCTCCACTTT. Its protein reads: CASRTGTNSPLHF. The full variable domain, completed from the reference TRBV19 and TRBJ1-6 proteins outside the CDR3, reads DGGITQSPKYLFRKEGQNVTLSCEQNLNHDAMYWYRQDPGQGLRLIYYSQIVNDFQKGDIAEGYSVSREKKESFPLTVTSAQKNPTAFYLCASRTGTNSPLHFGNGTRLTVT.